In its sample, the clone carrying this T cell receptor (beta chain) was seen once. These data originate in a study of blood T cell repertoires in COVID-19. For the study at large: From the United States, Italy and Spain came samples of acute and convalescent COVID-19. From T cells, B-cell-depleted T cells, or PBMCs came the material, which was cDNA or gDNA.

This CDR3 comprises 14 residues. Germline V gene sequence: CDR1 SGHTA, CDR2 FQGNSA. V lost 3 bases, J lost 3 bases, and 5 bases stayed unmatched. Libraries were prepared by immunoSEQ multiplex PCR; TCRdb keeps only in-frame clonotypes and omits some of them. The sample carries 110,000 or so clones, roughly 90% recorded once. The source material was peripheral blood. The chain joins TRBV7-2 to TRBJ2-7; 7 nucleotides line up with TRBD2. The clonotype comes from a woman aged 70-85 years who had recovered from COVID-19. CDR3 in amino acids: CASSLDSGFYEQYF. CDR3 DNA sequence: TGTGCCAGCAGCTTGGATAGCGGGTTCTACGAGCAGTACTTC.